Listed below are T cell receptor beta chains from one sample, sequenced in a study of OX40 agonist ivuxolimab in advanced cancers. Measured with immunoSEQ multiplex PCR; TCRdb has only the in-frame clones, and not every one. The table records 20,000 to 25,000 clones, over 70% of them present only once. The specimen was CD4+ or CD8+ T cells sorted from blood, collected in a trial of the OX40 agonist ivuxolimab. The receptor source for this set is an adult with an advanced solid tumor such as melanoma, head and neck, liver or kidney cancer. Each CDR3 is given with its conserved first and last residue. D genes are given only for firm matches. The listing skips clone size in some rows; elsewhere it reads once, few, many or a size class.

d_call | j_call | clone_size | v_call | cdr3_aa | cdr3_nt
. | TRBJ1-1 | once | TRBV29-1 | CSGLATEAFF | TGCAGCGGATTGGCCACTGAAGCTTTCTTT
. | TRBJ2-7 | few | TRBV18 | CASSDLQGAPPYEQYF | TGTGCCAGCTCAGATCTACAGGGAGCCCCTCCCTACGAGCAGTACTTC
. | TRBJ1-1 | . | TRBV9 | CASSVWGNTEAFF | TGTGCCAGCAGCGTATGGGGGAACACTGAAGCTTTCTTT
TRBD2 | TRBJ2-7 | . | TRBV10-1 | CASSGGGLAEQYF | TGCGCCAGCAGCGGGGGAGGGTTGGCCGAGCAGTACTTC
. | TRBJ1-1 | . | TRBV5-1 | CASSLGTGTMASGAFF | TGCGCCAGCAGCTTGGGTACCGGGACAATGGCTTCAGGAGCTTTCTTT
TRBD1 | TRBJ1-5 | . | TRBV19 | CASSTTGQGGWYQPQHF | TGTGCCAGTAGTACCACCGGACAGGGGGGGTGGTATCAGCCCCAGCATTTT
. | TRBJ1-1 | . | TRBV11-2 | CASSLEPGVGTEAFF | TGTGCCAGCAGCTTAGAGCCAGGGGTAGGGACTGAAGCTTTCTTT
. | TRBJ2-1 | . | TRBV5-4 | CASSSPPTPEQFF | TGTGCCAGCAGCTCGCCCCCAACCCCCGAGCAGTTCTTC
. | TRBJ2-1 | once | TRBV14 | CASSQDLRDEQFF | TGTGCCAGCAGCCAAGATCTGCGCGATGAGCAGTTCTTC
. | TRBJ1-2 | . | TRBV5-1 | CASSFTSQGGYGYTF | TGCGCCAGCAGCTTTACAAGCCAGGGTGGCTATGGCTACACCTTC
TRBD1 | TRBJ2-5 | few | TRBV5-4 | CASSQGTGKETQYF | TGTGCCAGCAGCCAAGGGACAGGGAAAGAGACCCAGTACTTC
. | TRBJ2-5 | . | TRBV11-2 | CASSSFAGTQETQYF | TGTGCCAGCAGTTCGTTTGCCGGGACTCAAGAGACCCAGTACTTC
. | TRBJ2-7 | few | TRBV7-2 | CASSSSGTLHYEQYF | TGTGCCAGCAGCTCGTCCGGGACACTTCATTACGAGCAGTACTTC
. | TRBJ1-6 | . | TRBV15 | CATSSTVSSSPLHF | TGTGCCACCAGCTCAACTGTTTCGAGCTCACCCCTCCACTTT
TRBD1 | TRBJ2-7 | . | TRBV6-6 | CASSSGTGPYEQYF | TGTGCCAGCAGCTCCGGGACAGGGCCCTACGAGCAGTACTTC
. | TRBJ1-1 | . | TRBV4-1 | CALITGRRTEAFF | TGCGCCCTAATCACGGGAAGGAGGACTGAAGCTTTCTTT
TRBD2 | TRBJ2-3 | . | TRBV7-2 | CASSLEGGFADTQYF | TGTGCCAGCAGCTTAGAGGGAGGGTTTGCAGATACGCAGTATTTT
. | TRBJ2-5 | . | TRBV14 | CASSQERKASQETQYF | TGTGCCAGCAGCCAAGAGCGAAAGGCGAGCCAAGAGACCCAGTACTTC
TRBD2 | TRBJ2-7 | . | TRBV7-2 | CASSLSLTSGGTLGEQYF | TGTGCCAGCAGCCTCTCCCTGACTAGCGGGGGGACCCTCGGCGAGCAGTACTTC
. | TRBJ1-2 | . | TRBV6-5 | CASSYADKPYGYTF | TGTGCCAGCAGTTACGCGGACAAACCCTATGGCTACACCTTC
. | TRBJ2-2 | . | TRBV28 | CASSFRGTGELFF | TGTGCCAGCAGTTTTAGGGGAACCGGGGAGCTGTTTTTT
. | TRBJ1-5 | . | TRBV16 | CASAITGREDQPQHF | TGTGCCAGCGCGATAACAGGGAGGGAGGATCAGCCCCAGCATTTT
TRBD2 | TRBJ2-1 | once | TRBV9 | CASSVTSVEQFF | TGTGCCAGCAGCGTTACTAGCGTTGAGCAGTTCTTC
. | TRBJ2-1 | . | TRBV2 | CASRGRPDSYNEQFF | TGTGCCAGCAGGGGCAGGCCAGACTCCTACAATGAGCAGTTCTTC
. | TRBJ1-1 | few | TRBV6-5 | CASSYLRTSENTEAFF | TGTGCCAGCAGTTACCTCCGGACGTCAGAGAACACTGAAGCTTTCTTT
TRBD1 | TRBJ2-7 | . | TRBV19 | CASSKTGRKIYEQYF | TGTGCCAGTAGTAAGACAGGGAGAAAGATCTACGAGCAGTACTTC
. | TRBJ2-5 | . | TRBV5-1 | CASSGGRLYQETQYF | TGCGCCAGCAGCGGGGGACGGCTGTACCAAGAGACCCAGTACTTC
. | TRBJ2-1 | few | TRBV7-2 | CASSLTWGSYNEQFF | TGTGCCAGCAGCTTAACGTGGGGGTCTTACAATGAGCAGTTCTTC
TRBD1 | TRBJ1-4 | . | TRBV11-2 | CASSLTTGRNEKLFF | TGTGCCAGCAGCTTAACGACAGGGAGAAATGAAAAACTGTTTTTT
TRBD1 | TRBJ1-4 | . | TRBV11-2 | CASSSGQGKLFF | TGTGCCAGCAGCTCTGGACAGGGAAAACTGTTTTTT
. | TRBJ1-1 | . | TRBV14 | CASSQDPSGTEAFF | TGTGCCAGCAGCCAAGACCCCTCGGGAACTGAAGCTTTCTTT
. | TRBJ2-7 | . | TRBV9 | CASSVNEGPYEQYF | TGTGCCAGCAGCGTGAATGAGGGGCCTTACGAGCAGTACTTC
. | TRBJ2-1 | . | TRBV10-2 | CASSLAGSQNEQFF | TGCGCCAGCAGTCTAGCCGGCAGTCAAAATGAGCAGTTCTTC
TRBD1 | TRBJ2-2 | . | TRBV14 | CASSQDNFWDRWSAPNTGELFF | TGTGCCAGCAGCCAAGATAATTTCTGGGACAGGTGGTCCGCCCCGAACACCGGGGAGCTGTTTTTT
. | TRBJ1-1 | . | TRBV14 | CASSHGLNTEAFF | TGTGCCAGCAGCCATGGACTGAACACTGAAGCTTTCTTT
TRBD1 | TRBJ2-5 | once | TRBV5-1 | CASSLEAGTGARETQYF | TGCGCCAGCAGCTTGGAGGCAGGGACAGGGGCCCGGGAGACCCAGTACTTC
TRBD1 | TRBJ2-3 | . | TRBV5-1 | CASSSGQLSLTDTQYF | TGCGCCAGCAGCTCGGGACAGTTAAGCCTCACAGATACGCAGTATTTT
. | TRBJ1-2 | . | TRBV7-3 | CASSLEEQGARLIYGYTF | TGTGCCAGCAGCTTAGAGGAACAGGGCGCCCGCCTGATCTATGGCTACACCTTC
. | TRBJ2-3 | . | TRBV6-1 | CASRSSLGVTDTQYF | TGTGCCAGCAGATCCTCTTTAGGGGTCACAGATACGCAGTATTTT
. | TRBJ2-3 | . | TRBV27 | CASSLGGLITDTQYF | TGTGCCAGCAGTTTAGGCGGGCTCATCACAGATACGCAGTATTTT
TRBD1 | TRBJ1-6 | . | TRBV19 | CASRDREDNSPLHF | TGTGCCAGTAGAGACAGGGAAGATAATTCACCCCTCCACTTT
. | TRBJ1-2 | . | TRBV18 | CASSPREGLGYGYTF | TGTGCCAGCTCACCAAGGGAGGGGCTCGGCTATGGCTACACCTTC
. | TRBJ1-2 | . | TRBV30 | CAWSVQQGDYGYTF | TGTGCCTGGAGTGTACAACAGGGAGACTATGGCTACACCTTC
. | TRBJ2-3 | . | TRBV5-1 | CASSLVAFGTDTQYF | TGCGCCAGCAGCTTGGTGGCGTTCGGCACAGATACGCAGTATTTT
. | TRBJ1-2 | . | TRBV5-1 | CASREGNYGYTF | TGCGCCAGCAGGGAGGGAAACTATGGCTACACCTTC
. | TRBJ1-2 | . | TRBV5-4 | CASSLPGRRSGYTF | TGTGCCAGCAGCCTACCGGGGAGGAGGAGCGGCTACACCTTC
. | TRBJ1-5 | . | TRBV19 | CATRGVVDQPQHF | TGTGCCACCCGGGGGGTCGTTGATCAGCCCCAGCATTTT
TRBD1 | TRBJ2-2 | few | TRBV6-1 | CASSVTGGAGELFF | TGTGCCAGCAGCGTGACAGGGGGGGCCGGGGAGCTGTTTTTT
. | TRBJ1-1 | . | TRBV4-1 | CASSQVDLGLSYTEAFF | TGCGCCAGCAGCCAAGTCGACCTGGGGTTATCGTACACTGAAGCTTTCTTT
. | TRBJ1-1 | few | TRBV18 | CASSPSFSGFEAFF | TGTGCCAGCTCACCAAGCTTCAGCGGCTTTGAAGCTTTCTTT
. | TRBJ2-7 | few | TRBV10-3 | CAISEAGETYEQYF | TGTGCCATCAGTGAGGCAGGGGAGACCTACGAGCAGTACTTC
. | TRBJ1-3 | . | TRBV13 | CASSSGGHENTIYF | TGTGCCAGCAGCTCCGGGGGACATGAAAACACCATATATTTT
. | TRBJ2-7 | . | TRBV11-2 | CASSLAALSSYEQYF | TGTGCCAGCAGCTTAGCGGCCCTCAGCTCCTACGAGCAGTACTTC
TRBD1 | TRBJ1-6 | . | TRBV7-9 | CASSPATGANSPLHF | TGTGCCAGCAGCCCGGCGACAGGGGCTAATTCACCCCTCCACTTT
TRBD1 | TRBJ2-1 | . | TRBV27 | CASSLDRASYNEQFF | TGTGCCAGCAGTTTAGACAGGGCCTCCTACAATGAGCAGTTCTTC
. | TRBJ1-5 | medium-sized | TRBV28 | CASSLLHSNQPQHF | TGTGCCAGCAGTTTACTACACAGCAATCAGCCCCAGCATTTT